This T cell receptor beta chain comes out of a study of cytotoxic CD8 clonotypes in ibrutinib-treated CLL. Assay: immunoSEQ multiplex PCR; the TCRdb copy retains only in-frame clones and omits some. This table has some 350,000 clones, roughly 70% appearing once. Cryopreserved PBMCs provided 2 to 2.5 micrograms of genomic DNA for the TCR beta libraries. The receptor was derived from a human donor with chronic lymphocytic leukemia. This material consisted of PBMCs, taken after 36 months of ibrutinib treatment.

The CDR3 coding sequence is TGTGCCAGCAGTTTAAGTGATGGCGAGACCCAGTACTTC. Encoded protein: CASSLSDGETQYF. The gene calls are TRBV28 and TRBJ2-5; no firm D call. Trimming removed 2 bases at V and 5 bases at J, with 9 bases between. This CDR3 has 13 amino acids. Germline V gene sequence: CDR1 MDHEN, CDR2 SYDVKM.